This TCR beta chain was sequenced during a study of blood T cell repertoires in COVID-19. Study context: COVID-19 samples from acute and convalescent phases originated in the United States, Italy and Spain. T cells, B-cell-depleted T cells, or PBMCs supplied cDNA or gDNA.

Per the original methods: Amplified reference gene primers provided the basis for estimating nucleated cell counts. This table comes from immunoSEQ multiplex PCR, and its TCRdb copy is limited to in-frame clones, with some not included. V and J calls and clone size are as listed in that table; D and trimming were resolved from the DNA. The sample carries around 100,000 clones, roughly 90% recorded once. There are 13 residues in the CDR3. Trimming at V came to 3 bases and at J to 10 bases, leaving 7 bases not matched to a gene. Germline V lookup: CDR1 LGHDT, CDR2 YNNKEL (reference sequence). This sequence was found in a human donor in a cohort sampled during active COVID-19. The chain links TRBV3-1 (or the pseudogene TRBV3-2) to TRBJ2-7, with TRBD2 matching 9 bases. Material: peripheral blood. The CDR3 sequence is CASSHFSGSTQYF. The CDR3 nucleotides read TGTGCCAGCAGCCACTTTAGCGGGAGTACACAGTACTTC.